Presented here are 9 T cell receptor beta chains from one specimen sequenced in a study of early T cells in non-severe SARS-CoV-2 infection. TCRdb used MiXCR to reprocess the 5' RACE reads, holding one entry per CDR3 protein. The data show about 110,000 distinct CDR3 sequences, around an eighth seen once. This sample comprised whole blood, obtained at baseline. The receptors originated from an adult who was a healthcare worker with PCR-confirmed SARS-CoV-2 infection or an uninfected control (not recorded which).

V and J are TRBV7-9 and TRBJ2-1; 8 positions match TRBD2. CDR1 is SEHNR and CDR2 is FQNEAQ in the germline V gene (reference sequence). CDR3 length: 18 residues. V was pared by 4 bases and J by 9 bases, with 20 bases of the junction left unmatched. CDR3 sequence (DNA): TGTGCCAGCAGCTACGGGGGCCCATACGGGAGGGCCTCAGGTGAGCAGTTCTTC. It specifies CASSYGGPYGRASGEQFF.

This clonotype appeared many times. The V and J genes are TRBV3-1 and TRBJ2-2; D possibly corresponds to TRBD2 (6 bases). The CDR3 consists of 13 residues. The V gene's germline CDR1 is LGHDT and CDR2 YNNKEL (reference sequence). V lost 1 base and J 6 bases, leaving 6 bases between the germline ends. In DNA form, the CDR3 reads TGTGCCAGCAGCCAAGGGGGGGCCGGGGAGCTGTTTTTT. It codes for CASSQGGAGELFF.

This clonotype was detected ten times or more. The genes are TRBV19 and TRBJ2-3, with no clear D. There are 13 residues in the CDR3. The germline V gene has CDR1 LNHDA and CDR2 SQIVND (reference sequence). V was pared by 6 bases and J by 1 base, with 8 bases between. The CDR3 DNA sequence: TGTGCCAGTAGCGGACGGCGCACAGATACGCAGTATTTT. Its translation is CASSGRRTDTQYF.

This clonotype was recorded a few times. The chain is built from TRBV11-3 and TRBJ2-1, with 10 bases fitting TRBD2. This CDR3 spans 15 amino acids. The germline V gene encodes CDR1 SGHNT and CDR2 YENEEA. V lost 5 bases and J lost 1; bases outside the gene matches: 2. DNA of the CDR3: TGTGCCAGCAGCCAGACTAGCGGGTCCTACAATGAGCAGTTCTTC. It specifies CASSQTSGSYNEQFF.

This clonotype was counted ten times or more. The chain has TRBV3-1 and TRBJ1-1; weak D call: TRBD1 (5 bases). V shed 0 bases and J shed 1 base, with 6 bases lying between them. The CDR3 consists of 14 residues. Germline CDR1 and CDR2: LGHDT and YNNKEL (reference sequence). DNA of the CDR3: TGTGCCAGCAGCCAAGACAGGGCGAACACTGAAGCTTTCTTT. This gives the protein CASSQDRANTEAFF.

The rearrangement links TRBV29-1 to TRBJ1-5, with D perhaps TRBD1 (5 bases). The CDR3 sequence is 14 residues long. CDR1 is SQVTM, CDR2 ANQGSEA, per germline. V was trimmed by 4 bases and J by 1 base, leaving 11 bases between them. CDR3 protein: CSVAGDGSNQPQHF. In nucleotides, the CDR3 is TGCAGCGTTGCGGGGGATGGGAGCAATCAGCCCCAGCATTTT.

In its sample, this clonotype was seen a few times. The rearrangement links TRBV2 to TRBJ1-1; D not certain. This CDR3 comprises 13 residues. The V and J ends lost 7 bases and 4 bases respectively, with 13 bases between them. The germline gives CDR1 SNHLY, CDR2 FYNNEI. Written as DNA, the CDR3 is TGTGCCAGCAAAAAGGGTAGAGGCACTGAAGCTTTCTTT. Translation gives CASKKGRGTEAFF.

This clonotype was recorded a few times. The chain couples TRBV11-2 to TRBJ2-1; D unclear. The V end lost 2 bases, the J end lost 7 bases, and 15 bases lay between the germline ends. CDR3 size: 15 residues. CDR1 and CDR2 from the germline V gene are SGHAT and FQNNGV. The CDR3: CASSLTSGQQNEQFF. The CDR3 bases are TGTGCCAGCAGCTTAACGTCCGGCCAGCAAAATGAGCAGTTCTTC.

This clonotype has ten or more counts. This chain links TRBV16 with TRBJ1-3; D remains unclear. In germline, CDR1 is KGHSY, CDR2 FQNENV. This CDR3 is built from 15 residues. Trimming cost V 0 bases and J 0 bases, with 6 bases left between them. The CDR3 sequence: CASSQSAVSGNTIYF. DNA of the CDR3: TGTGCCAGCAGCCAATCCGCGGTCTCTGGAAACACCATATATTTT.